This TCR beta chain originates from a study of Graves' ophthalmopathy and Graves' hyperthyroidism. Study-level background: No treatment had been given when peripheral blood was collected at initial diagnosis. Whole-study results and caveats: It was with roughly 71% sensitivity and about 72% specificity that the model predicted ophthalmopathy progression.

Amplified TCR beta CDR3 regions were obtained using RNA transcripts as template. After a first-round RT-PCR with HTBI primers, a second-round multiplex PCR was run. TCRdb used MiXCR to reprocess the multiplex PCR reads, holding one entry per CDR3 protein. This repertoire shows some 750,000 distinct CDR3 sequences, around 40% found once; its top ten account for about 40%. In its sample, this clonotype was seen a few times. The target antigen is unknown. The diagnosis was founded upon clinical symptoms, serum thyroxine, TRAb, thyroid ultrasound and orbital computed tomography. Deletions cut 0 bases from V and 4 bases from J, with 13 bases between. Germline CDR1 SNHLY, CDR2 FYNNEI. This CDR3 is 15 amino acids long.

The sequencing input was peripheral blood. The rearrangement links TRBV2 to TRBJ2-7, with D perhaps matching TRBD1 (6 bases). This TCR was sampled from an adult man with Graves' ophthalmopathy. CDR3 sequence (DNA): TGTGCCAGCAGTGAAGCCCCCAGGGGTGGTTACGAGCAGTACTTC. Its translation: CASSEAPRGGYEQYF.